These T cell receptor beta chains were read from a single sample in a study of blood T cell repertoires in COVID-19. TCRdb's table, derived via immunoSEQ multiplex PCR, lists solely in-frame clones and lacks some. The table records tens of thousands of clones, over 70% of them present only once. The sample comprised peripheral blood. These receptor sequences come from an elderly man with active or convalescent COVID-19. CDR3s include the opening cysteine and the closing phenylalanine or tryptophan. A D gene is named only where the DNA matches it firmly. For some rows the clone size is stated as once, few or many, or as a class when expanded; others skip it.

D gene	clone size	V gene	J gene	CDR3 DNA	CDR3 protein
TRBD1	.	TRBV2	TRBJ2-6	TGTGCCAGCAGGCCAAGGGCGGCAGGGGGCTCTGGGGCCAACGTCCTGACTTTC	CASRPRAAGGSGANVLTF
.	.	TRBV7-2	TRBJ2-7	TGTGCCAGCAGCTTCGGCAGGGGCTACGAGCAGTACTTC	CASSFGRGYEQYF
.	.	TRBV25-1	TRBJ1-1	TGTGCCAGCCGTGCGCGGGTCTACACTGAAGCTTTCTTT	CASRARVYTEAFF
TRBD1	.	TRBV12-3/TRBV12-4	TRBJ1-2	TGTGCCAGCAGTCCGACAGGGGGCTATGGCTACACCTTC	CASSPTGGYGYTF
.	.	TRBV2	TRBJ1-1	TGTGCCAGCAATCCCGCAGTGAACACTGAAGCTTTCTTT	CASNPAVNTEAFF
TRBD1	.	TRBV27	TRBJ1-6	TGTGCCAGCAGTTTTGGGCAGGGGGGAAATTCACCCCTCCACTTT	CASSFGQGGNSPLHF
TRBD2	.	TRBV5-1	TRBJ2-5	TGCGCCAGCTCGGGCCGGAGGCTAGCGGGGCTCCCCCAAGAGACCCAGTACTTC	CASSGRRLAGLPQETQYF
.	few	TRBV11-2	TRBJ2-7	TGTGCCAGCAGCCCAAATTCCGGACAGACTCGGCAGCAGTACTTC	CASSPNSGQTRQQYF
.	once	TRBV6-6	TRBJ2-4	TGTGCCAGCAGGCGGACAGAGCTAGCCAAAAACATTCAGTACTTC	CASRRTELAKNIQYF
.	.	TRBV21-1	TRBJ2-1	TGTGCCAGCAGCAAGCCCACTGCCAATGAGCAGTTCTTC	CASSKPTANEQFF
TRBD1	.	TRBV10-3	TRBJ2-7	TGTGCCACCCAACTCCGGGACAGATCCTACGAGCAGTACTTC	CATQLRDRSYEQYF
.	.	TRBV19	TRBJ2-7	TGTGCCAGTAGTTTGAGTCCCAGGATCGTCGAGCAGTACTTC	CASSLSPRIVEQYF
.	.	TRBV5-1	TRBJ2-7	TGCGCCAGCAGCTTGGTGCGACAAGACTACGAGCAGTACTTC	CASSLVRQDYEQYF
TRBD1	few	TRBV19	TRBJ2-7	TGTGCCAGTAGTCCGACCAGGGACAGGGACTACGAGCAGTACTTC	CASSPTRDRDYEQYF
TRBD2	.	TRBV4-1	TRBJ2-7	TGCGCCAGCAGCCAAGGGACTAGCGGGGGTTACGAGCAGTACTTC	CASSQGTSGGYEQYF
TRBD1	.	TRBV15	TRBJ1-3	TGTGCCACCAGCAGAGGGGACAGGGAGGCTGGAAACACCATATATTTT	CATSRGDREAGNTIYF